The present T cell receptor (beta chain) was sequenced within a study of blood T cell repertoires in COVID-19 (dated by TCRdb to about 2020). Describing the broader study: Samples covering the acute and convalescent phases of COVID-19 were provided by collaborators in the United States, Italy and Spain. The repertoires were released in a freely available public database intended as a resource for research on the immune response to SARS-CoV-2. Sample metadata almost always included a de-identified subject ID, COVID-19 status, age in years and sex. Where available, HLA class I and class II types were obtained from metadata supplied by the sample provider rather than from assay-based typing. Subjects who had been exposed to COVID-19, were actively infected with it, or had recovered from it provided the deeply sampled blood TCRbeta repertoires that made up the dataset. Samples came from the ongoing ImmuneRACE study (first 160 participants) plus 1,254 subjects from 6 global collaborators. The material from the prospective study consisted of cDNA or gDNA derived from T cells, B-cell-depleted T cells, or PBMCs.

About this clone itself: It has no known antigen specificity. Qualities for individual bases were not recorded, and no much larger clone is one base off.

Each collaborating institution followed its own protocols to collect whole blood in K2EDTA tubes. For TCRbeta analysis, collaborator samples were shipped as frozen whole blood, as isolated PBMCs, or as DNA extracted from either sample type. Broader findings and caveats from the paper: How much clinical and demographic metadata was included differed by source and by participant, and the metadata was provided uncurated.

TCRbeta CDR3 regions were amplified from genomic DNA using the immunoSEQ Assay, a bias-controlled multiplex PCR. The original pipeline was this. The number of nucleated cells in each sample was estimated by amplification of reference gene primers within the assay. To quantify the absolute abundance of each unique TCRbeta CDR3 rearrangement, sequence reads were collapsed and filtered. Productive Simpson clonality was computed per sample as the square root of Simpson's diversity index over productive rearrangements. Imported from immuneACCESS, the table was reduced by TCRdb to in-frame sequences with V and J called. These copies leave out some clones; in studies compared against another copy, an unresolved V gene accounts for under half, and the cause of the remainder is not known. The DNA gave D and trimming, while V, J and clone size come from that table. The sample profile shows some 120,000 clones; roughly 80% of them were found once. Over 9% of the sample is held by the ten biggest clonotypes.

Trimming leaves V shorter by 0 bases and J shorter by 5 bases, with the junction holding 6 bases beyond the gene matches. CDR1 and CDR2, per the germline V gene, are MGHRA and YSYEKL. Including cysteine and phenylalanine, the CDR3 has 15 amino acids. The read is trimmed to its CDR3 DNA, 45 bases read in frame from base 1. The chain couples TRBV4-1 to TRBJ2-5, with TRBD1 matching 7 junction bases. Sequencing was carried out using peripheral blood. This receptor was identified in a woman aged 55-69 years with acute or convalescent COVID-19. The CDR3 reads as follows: CASSQDVTGKETQYF. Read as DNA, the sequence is TGCGCCAGCAGCCAAGATGTGACAGGGAAGGAGACCCAGTACTTC.